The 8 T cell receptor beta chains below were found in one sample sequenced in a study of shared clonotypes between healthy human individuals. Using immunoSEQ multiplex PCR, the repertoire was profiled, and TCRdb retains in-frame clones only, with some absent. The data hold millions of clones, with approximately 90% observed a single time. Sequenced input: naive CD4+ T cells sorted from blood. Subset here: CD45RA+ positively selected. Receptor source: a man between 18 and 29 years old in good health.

The CDR3 loop reads CASSEARSTGLNEQFF. CDR3 coding DNA: TGTGCCAGCAGTGAAGCCCGATCGACAGGGCTCAATGAGCAGTTCTTC. The J gene is TRBJ2-1, the V gene TRBV2; 7 nucleotides line up with TRBD1. J gave up 6 bases and V 0 bases, and 8 bases lay outside the gene matches. The germline CDR1 and CDR2 sequences are SNHLY and FYNNEI. The CDR3 runs 16 residues. Supplemented by reference TRBV2 and TRBJ2-1, the full variable domain reads EPEVTQTPSHQVTQMGQEVILRCVPISNHLYFYWYRQILGQKVEFLVSFYNNEISEKSEIFDDQFSVERPDGSNFTLKIRSTKLEDSAMYFCASSEARSTGLNEQFFGPGTRLTVL.

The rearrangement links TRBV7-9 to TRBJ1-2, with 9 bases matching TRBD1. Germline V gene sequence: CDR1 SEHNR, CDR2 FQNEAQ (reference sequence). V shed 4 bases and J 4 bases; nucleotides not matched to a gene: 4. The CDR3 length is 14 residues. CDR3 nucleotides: TGTGCCAGCAGCTCAACAGGGGGCGGCTATGGCTACACCTTC. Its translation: CASSSTGGGYGYTF.

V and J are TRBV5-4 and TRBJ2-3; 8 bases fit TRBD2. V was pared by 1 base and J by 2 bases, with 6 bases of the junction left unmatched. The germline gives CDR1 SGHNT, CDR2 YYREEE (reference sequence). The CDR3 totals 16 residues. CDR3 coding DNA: TGTGCCAGCAGCTTGCCCAGCGGGGGTAACACAGATACGCAGTATTTT. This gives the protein CASSLPSGGNTDTQYF.

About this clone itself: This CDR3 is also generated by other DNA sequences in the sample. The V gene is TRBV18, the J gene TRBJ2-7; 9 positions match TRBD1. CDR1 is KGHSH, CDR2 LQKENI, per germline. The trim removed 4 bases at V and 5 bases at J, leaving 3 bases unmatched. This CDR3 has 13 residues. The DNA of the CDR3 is TGTGCCAGCTCACAGACAGGGGGGAACGAGCAGTACTTC. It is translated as CASSQTGGNEQYF.

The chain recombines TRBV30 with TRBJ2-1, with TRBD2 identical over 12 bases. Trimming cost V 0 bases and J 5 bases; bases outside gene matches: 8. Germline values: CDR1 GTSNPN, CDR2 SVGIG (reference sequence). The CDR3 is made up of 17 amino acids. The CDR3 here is CAWSVDRTSGMHNEQFF. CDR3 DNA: TGTGCCTGGAGTGTAGATCGGACTAGCGGGATGCACAATGAGCAGTTCTTC.

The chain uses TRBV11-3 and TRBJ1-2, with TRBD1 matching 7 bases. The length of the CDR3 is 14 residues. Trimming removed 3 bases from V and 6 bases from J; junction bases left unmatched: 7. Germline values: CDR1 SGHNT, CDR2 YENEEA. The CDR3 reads CASSLEDRENGYTF. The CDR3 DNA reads TGTGCCAGCAGCTTGGAAGACAGGGAAAATGGCTACACCTTC.

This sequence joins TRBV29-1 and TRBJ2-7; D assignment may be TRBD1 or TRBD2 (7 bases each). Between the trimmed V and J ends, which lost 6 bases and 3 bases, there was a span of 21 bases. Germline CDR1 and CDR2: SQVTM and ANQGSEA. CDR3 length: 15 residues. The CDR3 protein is CSVARGGTVLYEQYF. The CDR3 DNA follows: TGCAGCGTAGCAAGGGGAGGGACAGTACTCTACGAGCAGTACTTC.

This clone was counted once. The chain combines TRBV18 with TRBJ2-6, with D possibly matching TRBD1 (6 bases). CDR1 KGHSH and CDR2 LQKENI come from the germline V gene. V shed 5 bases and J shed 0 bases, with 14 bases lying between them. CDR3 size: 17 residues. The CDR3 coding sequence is TGTGCCAGCTCAAACACAGGGTCCTACTCTGGGGCCAACGTCCTGACTTTC. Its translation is CASSNTGSYSGANVLTF. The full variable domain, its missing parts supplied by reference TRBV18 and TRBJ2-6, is NAGVMQNPRHLVRRRGQEARLRCSPMKGHSHVYWYRQLPEEGLKFMVYLQKENIIDESGMPKERFSAEFPKEGPSILRIQQVVRGDSAAYFCASSNTGSYSGANVLTFGAGSRLTVL.